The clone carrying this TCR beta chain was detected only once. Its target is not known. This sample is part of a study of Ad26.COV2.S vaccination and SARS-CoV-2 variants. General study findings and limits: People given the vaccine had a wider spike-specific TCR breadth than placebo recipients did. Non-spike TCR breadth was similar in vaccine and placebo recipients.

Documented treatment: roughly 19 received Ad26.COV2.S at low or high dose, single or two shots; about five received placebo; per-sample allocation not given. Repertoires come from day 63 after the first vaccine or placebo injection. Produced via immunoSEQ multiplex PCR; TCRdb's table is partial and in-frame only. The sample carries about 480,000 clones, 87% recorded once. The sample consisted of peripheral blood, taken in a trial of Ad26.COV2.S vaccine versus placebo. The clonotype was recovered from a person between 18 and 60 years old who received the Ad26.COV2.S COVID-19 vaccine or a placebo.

CDR3 sequence: CASSKPRGGYSEANYGYTF. The DNA for the CDR3 is TGTGCCAGCAGTAAGCCTAGGGGGGGCTATTCCGAAGCTAACTATGGCTACACCTTC. The rearrangement joins TRBV6-2 or TRBV6-3 to TRBJ1-2; tentative D call: TRBD1 (6 bases). CDR3 size: 19 residues. Trimming took 5 bases from V and 0 from J, leaving 25 bases between them. Germline V gives CDR1 MNHEY, CDR2 SVGEGT.